This TCR beta chain was observed in a study of PD-1 blockade in mismatch repair-deficient tumors. The CDR3 is made up of 13 amino acids. CDR1 is KGHSH, CDR2 LQKENI, per germline. V lost 6 bases to trimming and J lost 6 bases; unmatched junction nucleotides: 7. Regarding the study as a whole: Tumor-resident clones, often absent from pretreatment blood, expanded after pembrolizumab and then contracted.

Clones were read by immunoSEQ multiplex PCR, and TCRdb kept only the in-frame ones, dropping some. The table has more than 40,000 clones, roughly three quarters seen once. Note on this clone: The antigen remains undetermined.

The chain links TRBV18 to TRBJ2-7; TRBD1 matches at 8 bases. Specimen: peripheral blood, collected 4 weeks after starting pembrolizumab. This sequence was found in an adult with mismatch repair-deficient cancer. Here the CDR3 reads CASSRQGLPEQYF. The CDR3 DNA follows: TGTGCCAGCTCCCGACAGGGGCTCCCCGAGCAGTACTTC.